This T cell receptor (beta chain) was captured by sequencing in a study of control samples from healthy donors and cancer patients. The protocol was immunoSEQ multiplex PCR, while the TCRdb copy is restricted to in-frame clones and leaves out a portion. This table has 75,000 or so clones, more than 70% appearing once. V lost 5 bases, J lost 7 bases, and 14 bases lay in between. In germline, CDR1 is SGHNT, CDR2 YENEEA. This CDR3 spans 13 amino acids. Sample: PBMCs. This clonotype was sampled from a man aged 55 to 70 with colorectal cancer. This sequence joins TRBV11-3 and TRBJ1-2, with D unclear. The CDR3 protein is CASSVGGGSGYTF. The CDR3 region has the DNA TGTGCCAGCAGCGTAGGCGGAGGCTCTGGCTACACCTTC.